This entry lists 30 T cell receptor beta chains sequenced from one sample in a study of T cell repertoires in cytomegalovirus infection. TCRdb recomputed calls from the reads with MiXCR, one row per CDR3 protein. The top ten hold around 9.3% of the sample, which has some 400,000 distinct CDR3 sequences, around 18% seen once. What was sequenced was PBMCs. These receptors were collected from a human donor in good health (CMV status not recorded). Some clones in this sample may be carry-over from other donors' samples.

The V call is TRBV7-2, the J call TRBJ2-5, with no clear D. V dropped 3 bases and J dropped 5 bases, with 10 bases sitting between them. Germline V gene data show CDR1 as SGHTA and CDR2 as FQGNSA. The CDR3 consists of 13 residues. The DNA of the CDR3 is TGTGCCAGCAGCTTTCAAGCTGGGGAGACCCAGTACTTC. Translated, it gives CASSFQAGETQYF.

The gene calls are TRBV12-3 or TRBV12-4 and TRBJ2-7; unclear D gene. There are 16 residues in the CDR3. V was clipped by 8 bases and J by 0 bases, with 20 bases between them. This CDR3 is CASAPIGRLSSYEQYF. The CDR3 nucleotides are TGTGCCAGCGCCCCGATCGGACGTTTGAGCTCCTACGAGCAGTACTTC.

The chain carries TRBV7-2 and TRBJ1-3, with D hard to call. The CDR3 is 16 amino acids. Between the trimmed V and J ends, which lost 2 bases and 3 bases, there was a span of 14 bases. Per germline, CDR1 SGHTA and CDR2 FQGNSA. Here the CDR3 reads CASSLLPTTHGNTIYF. CDR3 nucleotide sequence: TGTGCCAGCAGCTTACTTCCGACAACGCATGGAAACACCATATATTTT.

This clonotype was recorded a few times. The rearrangement links TRBV12-3 or TRBV12-4 to TRBJ2-5, with 9 bases fitting TRBD2. V lost 7 bases to trimming and J lost 5 bases; unmatched junction nucleotides: 11. The CDR3 covers 15 residues. The CDR3 region is CASTGSGGPGETQYF. DNA of the CDR3: TGTGCCAGCACAGGGAGCGGGGGGCCGGGCGAGACCCAGTACTTC.

This clonotype was seen a handful of times. This chain connects TRBV19 to TRBJ2-4, with D unresolved. Germline V gene data show CDR1 as LNHDA and CDR2 as SQIVND (reference sequence). The ends were cut back, 1 base at V and 5 bases at J, with 12 bases in the middle. This CDR3 has 15 amino acids. CDR3 nucleotide sequence: TGTGCCAGTAGTATAGGATCGTACAGTGAAAACATTCAGTACTTC. Its translation is CASSIGSYSENIQYF.

As regards this clonotype: This sequence may be a read error, since a much larger clone differs from it by one base. The gene calls are TRBV11-2 and TRBJ2-1; 7 bases are a match to TRBD2. Germline V lookup: CDR1 SGHAT, CDR2 FQNNGV. The CDR3 is made up of 14 amino acids. The ends lost 5 bases at V and 9 bases at J; junction bases unmatched: 10. The CDR3 DNA reads TGTGCCAGCAGCCTGGGACTACCGGGTTTTGAGCAGTTCTTC. This codes for CASSLGLPGFEQFF.

This clonotype came up many times. V gene TRBV7-2 combines with J gene TRBJ2-7; D not resolved. V was shortened by 4 bases and J by 0 bases, with 19 bases between the two germline ends. This CDR3 has 17 amino acids. The germline V gene has CDR1 SGHTA and CDR2 FQGNSA. For the CDR3, the DNA is TGTGCCAGCAGCTCAAACCGGGCAGTCCTGAGCTCCTACGAGCAGTACTTC. The encoded protein is CASSSNRAVLSSYEQYF.

Ten or more counts support this clonotype. V is TRBV7-6 and J is TRBJ2-5; the D is unclear. Trimming left V 5 bases short and J 5 bases short, with 15 bases between. The CDR3 sequence is 14 residues long. Germline CDR1 is SGHVS and CDR2 is FNYEAQ. The CDR3 DNA is TGTGCCAGCAGCCCAGGCGCGGCGCGGGAGACCCAGTACTTC. It encodes CASSPGAARETQYF.

This clonotype has a count of ten or more. The rearrangement uses TRBV6-4 and TRBJ1-1, with TRBD1 matching over 9 bases. The germline gives CDR1 MRHNA, CDR2 SNTAGT. V was clipped by 5 bases and J by 0 bases; unmatched bases: 7. This CDR3 is 16 amino acids long. The CDR3 nucleotides read TGTGCCAGCAGTCAACCGGGACAGGGATTGAACACTGAAGCTTTCTTT. As protein: CASSQPGQGLNTEAFF.

This clonotype was recorded a few times. The chain couples TRBV20-1 to TRBJ2-7; D may correspond to TRBD1 or TRBD2 (5 bases each). The CDR3 consists of 13 residues. Trimming stripped 1 base from V and 0 bases from J, with 7 bases between. Germline V gene sequence: CDR1 DFQATT, CDR2 SNEGSKA (reference sequence). As DNA, the CDR3 is TGCAGTGCTAGAGGGGGGAGCTCCTACGAGCAGTACTTC. Amino acid sequence: CSARGGSSYEQYF.

The rearrangement uses TRBV19 and TRBJ2-1; 7 nucleotides match TRBD2. The germline V gene encodes CDR1 LNHDA and CDR2 SQIVND (reference sequence). Unmatched junction bases numbered 2, after V lost 0 bases and J lost 3 bases. The CDR3 is made up of 15 amino acids. The CDR3 sequence is CASSIEPGGYNEQFF. CDR3 DNA sequence: TGTGCCAGTAGTATAGAGCCGGGAGGCTACAATGAGCAGTTCTTC.

The chain links TRBV18 to TRBJ1-3; weak D call: TRBD1 (5 bases). CDR3 length: 15 amino acids. Germline V gives CDR1 KGHSH, CDR2 LQKENI. Trimming took 3 bases from V and 2 from J, leaving 11 bases between them. CDR3 in DNA: TGTGCCAGCTCACCGGACATGCCCCCTGGAAACACCATATATTTT. Translating it yields CASSPDMPPGNTIYF. Drawing the rest from reference TRBV18 and TRBJ1-3, the complete variable domain is NAGVMQNPRHLVRRRGQEARLRCSPMKGHSHVYWYRQLPEEGLKFMVYLQKENIIDESGMPKERFSAEFPKEGPSILRIQQVVRGDSAAYFCASSPDMPPGNTIYFGEGSWLTVV.

This clonotype was picked up a small number of times. The chain joins TRBV4-1 to TRBJ2-3; D is uncertain. The germline gives CDR1 MGHRA, CDR2 YSYEKL. The CDR3 is 14 residues long. V was trimmed by 0 bases and J by 4 bases, leaving 8 bases between them. The CDR3 coding sequence is TGCGCCAGCAGCCAAGAGGATAAGCCAGATACGCAGTATTTT. Translation: CASSQEDKPDTQYF.

The J gene is TRBJ2-5, the V gene TRBV4-2; D ambiguous. With 0 bases removed from V and 2 bases from J, the gap between germline ends came to 10 bases. Germline V lookup: CDR1 LGHNA, CDR2 YNFKEQ. CDR3 length: 15 residues. This CDR3 reads CASSQDRTYQETQYF. The CDR3 bases are TGTGCCAGCAGCCAAGATCGGACGTATCAAGAGACCCAGTACTTC.

This clonotype was counted between two and nine times. The CDR3 coding sequence is TGTGCCAGCAGCCCACAGGATAGCTACAATGAGCAGTTCTTC. The encoded protein is CASSPQDSYNEQFF. The V gene is TRBV4-2, the J gene TRBJ2-1; tentative D call: TRBD1 (5 bases). The CDR3 consists of 14 residues. Trimming took 4 bases from V and 3 from J, leaving 10 bases between them. Per the germline V gene, CDR1 is LGHNA and CDR2 is YNFKEQ.

This chain links TRBV2 with TRBJ1-6; D possibly corresponds to TRBD1 (5 bases). Germline V gives CDR1 SNHLY, CDR2 FYNNEI. The CDR3 is 15 amino acids. The V end lost 4 bases, the J end lost 8 bases, and 15 bases lay between the germline ends. CDR3 region: CASSGRGSLYSPLHF. The DNA for the CDR3 is TGTGCCAGCAGTGGGAGGGGCAGCCTCTATTCACCCCTCCACTTT.

This chain connects TRBV9 to TRBJ1-2; TRBD1 aligns across 8 bases. The CDR3 is 14 amino acids. Germline CDR1 reads SGDLS; CDR2 reads YYNGEE. After removal of 4 bases from V and 13 bases from J, the junction contained 15 bases not matched to a gene. DNA for the CDR3: TGTGCCAGCAGCTCGAGGGACAGGAGAGATTTTCGCACCTTC. It yields the protein CASSSRDRRDFRTF.

This clonotype was picked up many times. The J gene is TRBJ1-4, the V gene TRBV7-9; 9 bases fit TRBD1. The CDR3 consists of 15 residues. In germline, CDR1 is SEHNR, CDR2 FQNEAQ (reference sequence). The V gene end was trimmed by 5 bases and the J gene end by 7 bases; junction bases not matched to a gene: 8. The CDR3 DNA reads TGTGCCAGCAGCATCGGGACAGGGCCAGTTGAAAAACTGTTTTTT. This gives the protein CASSIGTGPVEKLFF. Full variable domain (outside the CDR3, taken from reference TRBV7-9 and TRBJ1-4): DTGVSQNPRHKITKRGQNVTFRCDPISEHNRLYWYRQTLGQGPEFLTYFQNEAQLEKSRLLSDRFSAERPKGSFSTLEIQRTEQGDSAMYLCASSIGTGPVEKLFFGSGTQLSVL.

This clonotype was counted only a few times. The rearrangement uses TRBV18 and TRBJ2-2; the match to TRBD2 covers 7 bases. V was pared by 2 bases and J by 3 bases, with 3 bases of the junction left unmatched. Germline V gene sequence: CDR1 KGHSH, CDR2 LQKENI. The CDR3 length is 15 residues. The CDR3 here is CASSPGLADTGELFF. The CDR3 DNA reads TGTGCCAGCTCACCAGGGCTAGCGGACACCGGGGAGCTGTTTTTT.

This clonotype was counted between two and nine times. V is TRBV2 and J is TRBJ1-5; TRBD1 might be the D (5 bases). This CDR3 has 14 amino acids. From germline, CDR1 is SNHLY and CDR2 FYNNEI. V lost 3 bases, J lost 4 bases, and 10 bases lay in between. CDR3 nucleotides: TGTGCCAGCAGTGACGGGGGGAAGAATCAGCCCCAGCATTTT. It yields the protein CASSDGGKNQPQHF.

This clonotype has more than one count but fewer than ten. The V and J genes are TRBV12-3 or TRBV12-4 and TRBJ2-7; D tentatively fits TRBD1 or TRBD2 (5 bases each). The CDR3 covers 13 residues. V was cut by 7 bases and J by 0 bases, with 10 bases left in between. Here the CDR3 reads CASTRGASYEQYF. The CDR3 nucleotides are TGTGCCAGCACGCGAGGGGCCTCCTACGAGCAGTACTTC.

J is TRBJ2-1 and V is TRBV5-4; 8 nucleotides agree with TRBD1. Germline V gene lookup returns CDR1 SGHNT and CDR2 YYREEE (reference sequence). This CDR3 has 15 amino acids. Trimming took 7 bases from V and 5 from J; bases not matched to a gene: 11. CDR3 loop: CASCRDRYGNNEQFF. CDR3 bases: TGTGCCAGCTGCCGGGACAGGTATGGAAACAATGAGCAGTTCTTC.

V gene TRBV20-1 combines with J gene TRBJ2-1; 14 bases map to TRBD2. CDR3 length: 18 amino acids. The trim removed 5 bases at V and 5 bases at J, leaving 14 bases unmatched. The germline gives CDR1 DFQATT, CDR2 SNEGSKA (reference sequence). The CDR3 sequence: CSAVPGLAGVNWDNEQFF. The CDR3 bases are TGCAGTGCTGTACCGGGACTAGCGGGAGTCAATTGGGACAATGAGCAGTTCTTC.

At least ten counts were recorded for this clonotype. The genes are TRBV7-8 and TRBJ2-7; TRBD2 is a possible D gene (5 bases). The germline V gene encodes CDR1 SGHVS and CDR2 FQNEAQ. The CDR3 consists of 16 residues. V lost 2 bases to trimming and J lost 4 bases, with 18 bases between them. The CDR3 loop reads CASSLLTVSDWYEQYF. CDR3 bases: TGTGCCAGCAGCTTATTAACAGTTAGCGATTGGTACGAGCAGTACTTC.

The CDR3 loop reads CASSLGRSNEKLFF. CDR3 nucleotides: TGTGCCAGCAGCTTGGGCAGAAGTAATGAAAAACTGTTTTTT. J is TRBJ1-4 and V is TRBV5-6; D gene unclear. CDR3 length equals 14 residues. Germline V gene lookup returns CDR1 SGHDT and CDR2 YYEEEE. V gave up 0 bases and J gave up 4 bases, with 7 bases separating them. Using reference TRBV5-6 and TRBJ1-4 for the parts outside the CDR3, the full variable domain is DAGVTQSPTHLIKTRGQQVTLRCSPKSGHDTVSWYQQALGQGPQFIFQYYEEEERQRGNFPDRFSGHQFPNYSSELNVNALLLGDSALYLCASSLGRSNEKLFFGSGTQLSVL.

The chain is built from TRBV14 and TRBJ1-1; TRBD1 might be the D (5 bases). Trimming pared 2 bases from V and 1 base from J, leaving 11 bases between. The CDR3 loop spans 15 amino acids. Per the germline V gene, CDR1 is SGHDN and CDR2 is FVKESK. As DNA, the CDR3 is TGTGCCAGCAGCCAATGGCAGGGCACGAACACTGAAGCTTTCTTT. This encodes CASSQWQGTNTEAFF.

This clonotype was counted a few times. The chain has TRBV20-1 and TRBJ2-7; D may be TRBD2 (6 bases). The CDR3 length is 16 residues. Germline CDR1 and CDR2: DFQATT and SNEGSKA (reference sequence). V was cut by 0 bases and J by 9 bases, with 24 bases left in between. CDR3 amino acids: CSARDPWGSGPTVQYF. CDR3 bases: TGCAGTGCTAGAGATCCCTGGGGTAGCGGCCCTACGGTGCAGTACTTC.

This clonotype was seen more than once but under ten times. V usage is TRBV23-1 and J usage is TRBJ2-7, with 7 bases matching TRBD1. TRBV23-1 is flagged as an ORF with uncertain function. Losses at the gene ends were 6 bases for V and 6 bases for J; bases not matched to a gene: 5. The CDR3 runs 12 residues. CDR3 residues: CASRTPGGEQYF. The CDR3 DNA sequence: TGCGCCAGCAGAACCCCAGGGGGCGAGCAGTACTTC.

The V gene is TRBV11-1, the J gene TRBJ1-1; a possible D gene is TRBD1 (6 bases). CDR3 size: 16 residues. The V gene's germline CDR1 is SGHAT and CDR2 FQDESV (reference sequence). Trimming pared 5 bases from V and 5 bases from J, leaving 21 bases between. The chain's CDR3 is CASSQGLGGGETEAFF. The CDR3 nucleotides are TGTGCCAGCAGCCAGGGGTTAGGGGGGGGAGAAACTGAAGCTTTCTTT.

This clonotype turned up a few times. The chain links TRBV9 to TRBJ2-7, with 8 positions matching TRBD1. The germline CDR1 and CDR2 sequences are SGDLS and YYNGEE. CDR3 size: 15 residues. Unmatched junction bases numbered 7, after V lost 1 base and J lost 4 bases. This CDR3 is CASSVSGQALYEQYF. DNA for the CDR3: TGTGCCAGCAGCGTATCGGGACAGGCCCTTTACGAGCAGTACTTC.